In this sample, the clone carrying this T cell receptor beta chain turned up a few times. The analysis combined second doses at about 4 or about 12 weeks. The CDR3 runs to 16 residues. Trimming stripped 2 bases from V and 6 bases from J, with 19 bases between. Germline V gene sequence: CDR1 LGHDT, CDR2 YNNKEL (reference sequence). The source of the sample is a study of T cell responses to AZD1222 COVID-19 vaccine. The repertoire was sequenced with immunoSEQ multiplex PCR; TCRdb's copy has only in-frame clones and lacks some. The sample holds 90,000 to 100,000 clones, roughly 80% seen once. Sequencing was performed on peripheral blood, taken 28 days after the second AZD1222 dose. This rearrangement joins TRBV3-1 (or the pseudogene TRBV3-2) to TRBJ1-2; D might be TRBD1 (5 bases). This receptor was obtained from an adult who received the AZD1222 COVID-19 vaccine. CDR3 region: CASSQTWGSLPNGYTF. CDR3 coding DNA: TGTGCCAGCAGCCAAACCTGGGGGTCGCTACCCAATGGCTACACCTTC.